The rows below give T cell receptor beta chains drawn from one sample of a study of graft-versus-host responses after intestinal transplantation. These receptors are not linked to any known antigen. Using immunoSEQ multiplex PCR, the repertoire was profiled, and TCRdb retains in-frame clones only, with some absent. The sample has under 75,000 clones; nearly 90% are singletons. The sample was unstimulated CD8+ T cells sorted from spleen or lymph node cells, taken before transplant. These receptors were obtained from a human donor who was the organ donor for an intestinal transplant. CDR3s include the opening cysteine and the closing phenylalanine or tryptophan. Each record gives: D gene, clone size, J gene, V gene, CDR3 DNA, CDR3 protein. D genes are given only for firm matches. Rows may omit the clone size; those that give it use once, few, many or a size class.

NA few TRBJ1-3 TRBV13 TGTGCCAGCAGCTTAGATCGGGAGTTCTCTGGAAACACCATATATTTT CASSLDREFSGNTIYF
TRBD2 NA TRBJ2-2 TRBV9 TGTGCCAGCAGCGGTCTAGCGGGGGGTAGCACCGGGGAGCTGTTTTTT CASSGLAGGSTGELFF
NA NA TRBJ1-6 TRBV14 TGTGCCAGCAGCCACGCGAGCTCCTATAATTCACCCCTCCACTTT CASSHASSYNSPLHF
TRBD1 NA TRBJ2-5 TRBV7-8 TGTGCCAGCAGCTTAGGGTCGGGACAGGGCGTGGAGACCCAGTACTTC CASSLGSGQGVETQYF
NA NA TRBJ1-6 TRBV12-5 TGTGCTAGTGGTATCAACCAGGGGAGGGCCTATAATTCACCCCTCCACTTT CASGINQGRAYNSPLHF
TRBD1 NA TRBJ1-5 TRBV27 TGTGCCAGCAGTAGACAGGGCGGCCAGCCCCAGCATTTT CASSRQGGQPQHF
NA once TRBJ1-5 TRBV19 TGTGCCAGTAGTATAGATGTAGGAGGGGTTCAGCCCCAGCATTTT CASSIDVGGVQPQHF
NA NA TRBJ2-1 TRBV30 TGTGCCTGGAGTGATACAGGTAGCTCCTACAATGAGCAGTTCTTC CAWSDTGSSYNEQFF
TRBD1 NA TRBJ2-5 TRBV7-9 TGTGCCAGCAGCTTATTCGACGAGGTCAGGGGGGAGACCCAGTACTTC CASSLFDEVRGETQYF
NA NA TRBJ2-3 TRBV4-3 TGCGCCAGCAGCCAAGAGGTGGTCGGGGGGCGGACAGATACGCAGTATTTT CASSQEVVGGRTDTQYF
NA NA TRBJ1-1 TRBV6-5 TGTGCCACCCTAGGAGGCACTGAAGCTTTCTTT CATLGGTEAFF
NA once TRBJ1-2 TRBV7-6 TGTGCCAGCAGCTTATATAAGTCCAGGGGAAACTATGGCTACACCTTC CASSLYKSRGNYGYTF
NA NA TRBJ1-1 TRBV28 TGTGCCAGCAGTTTAGGGGGCCTAGGTATGAACACTGAAGCTTTCTTT CASSLGGLGMNTEAFF
TRBD2 NA TRBJ2-1 TRBV6-6 TGTGCCAGCAGCTTGGCCCTAGCGGGGGGGATGAATGAGCAGTTCTTC CASSLALAGGMNEQFF
NA NA TRBJ2-5 TRBV6-6 TGTGCCAGCAGCCCCGAGGCAGAAGAGACCCAGTACTTC CASSPEAEETQYF
NA NA TRBJ2-2 TRBV6-5 TGTGCCAGCAGTTACGGACAGCTGGTATTCACCGGGGAGCTGTTTTTT CASSYGQLVFTGELFF
NA NA TRBJ1-1 TRBV9 TGTGCCAGCAGCGGACCGACTTGGTCGACGAACACTGAAGCTTTCTTT CASSGPTWSTNTEAFF
TRBD2 NA TRBJ2-3 TRBV6-1 TGTGCCAGCAGTGGGACTAGCGGGGGGGCAGATACGCAGTATTTT CASSGTSGGADTQYF
TRBD1 NA TRBJ1-1 TRBV6-6 TGTGCCAGCAGTTACCCGGACAGGACGAACACTGAAGCTTTCTTT CASSYPDRTNTEAFF
NA NA TRBJ2-5 TRBV9 TGTGCCAGCAGCGTAGGGGTAGTGGAGACCCAAGAGACCCAGTACTTC CASSVGVVETQETQYF
NA NA TRBJ1-2 TRBV2 TGTGCCGGACGGGGGACCAACTTCTTATACTATGGCTACACCTTC CAGRGTNFLYYGYTF
NA NA TRBJ2-3 TRBV7-3 TGTGCCAGCAGCCTATCTGGGGAGTACACAGATACGCAGTATTTT CASSLSGEYTDTQYF
NA NA TRBJ1-4 TRBV5-6 TGTGCCAGCAGCTTGACAGGGTTTGGTGAAAAACTGTTTTTT CASSLTGFGEKLFF
TRBD1 NA TRBJ1-1 TRBV4-1 TGCGCCAGCAGCCAATACAGGGGGCGATTCACTGAAGCTTTCTTT CASSQYRGRFTEAFF
TRBD2 NA TRBJ2-2 TRBV7-9 TGTGCCAGCAGCTTAGGCCCCGGGAGGAGGACCGGGGAGCTGTTTTTT CASSLGPGRRTGELFF
NA NA TRBJ2-3 TRBV4-2 TGTGCCAGCAGCCAAGAGGTTGCGGGGCTTAGGGATACGCAGTATTTT CASSQEVAGLRDTQYF
NA once TRBJ2-2 TRBV9 TGTGCCAGCAGCGTAGGGGGGGGCTTCACCGGGGAGCTGTTTTTT CASSVGGGFTGELFF
TRBD1 NA TRBJ1-1 TRBV29-1 TGCAGCGTGGGGGGGGGACAGGGAGACACCATGAACACTGAAGCTTTCTTT CSVGGGQGDTMNTEAFF
TRBD1 NA TRBJ2-1 TRBV19 TGTGCCAGTAGCAGACGGGTTTCGGGACAGCCTTACAATGAGCAGTTCTTC CASSRRVSGQPYNEQFF
NA few TRBJ1-4 TRBV29-1 TGCAGCGTTGCAGGGGCCGACTTTAATGAAAAACTGTTTTTT CSVAGADFNEKLFF
TRBD2 NA TRBJ2-5 TRBV27 TGTGCCAGCACCCGAGCGGGGGGGCGGGAGACCCAGTACTTC CASTRAGGRETQYF
NA once TRBJ2-3 TRBV5-1 TGCGCCAGCAGCGGGGAGCTACTGCCGGAGGATACGCAGTATTTT CASSGELLPEDTQYF
NA once TRBJ2-3 TRBV4-1 TGCGCCAGCGGACGCCAAGTGGGGGGACCAGATACGCAGTATTTT CASGRQVGGPDTQYF
TRBD1 NA TRBJ2-2 TRBV13 TGTGCCAGCAGCTTATCAGACAGGGTTGTCACCGGGGAGCTGTTTTTT CASSLSDRVVTGELFF
NA NA TRBJ1-6 TRBV7-9 TGTGCCAGCAGCTCATTACAGGGTTATAATTCACCCCTCCACTTT CASSSLQGYNSPLHF
NA NA TRBJ2-5 TRBV10-2 TGCGCCAGCAGTGATTGGTCGGGGAGGGGACACCCACAAGAGACCCAGTACTTC CASSDWSGRGHPQETQYF
NA NA TRBJ1-5 TRBV2 TGTGCCAGCAGTGTGGGCACTCTTAGCAATCAGCCCCAGCATTTT CASSVGTLSNQPQHF
NA NA TRBJ1-2 TRBV27 TGTGCCAGCAGGCCCTTACGAGAGAACTATGGCTACACCTTC CASRPLRENYGYTF
TRBD1 NA TRBJ1-5 TRBV10-3 TGTGCCATCAGTGACGACAGGGGCAATCAGCCCCAGCATTTT CAISDDRGNQPQHF
NA medium-sized TRBJ1-1 TRBV4-2 TGTGCCAGCAGCCAAGTGAGGCGGGGGTTGGACACTGAAGCTTTCTTT CASSQVRRGLDTEAFF
NA NA TRBJ2-1 TRBV13 TGTGCCAGCAGCCTCGGGGGAGGAAGTGAGCAGTTCTTC CASSLGGGSEQFF
NA NA TRBJ1-1 TRBV29-1 TGCAGCGCCGCGACAGATGAGAACACTGAAGCTTTCTTT CSAATDENTEAFF
TRBD2 NA TRBJ2-1 TRBV6-1 TGTGCCAGCAGTGGTTTTTCCGGGACTAGCGGTCACAATGAGCAGTTCTTC CASSGFSGTSGHNEQFF
TRBD1 NA TRBJ2-1 TRBV28 TGTGCCACCCACTCAAAACCGGGACAGGGGGCTGGTAAGCAGTTCTTC CATHSKPGQGAGKQFF
TRBD1 NA TRBJ1-5 TRBV28 TGTGCCAGCAGCCTGACAGGGGATCAGCCCCAGCATTTT CASSLTGDQPQHF
TRBD1 NA TRBJ2-5 TRBV28 TGTGCCAGCATCAAAACGGGACAGGGTACGCAAGAGACCCAGTACTTC CASIKTGQGTQETQYF
NA NA TRBJ2-1 TRBV2 TGTGCCAGCTCGCGGGGCGGAAACTACAATGAGCAGTTCTTC CASSRGGNYNEQFF
NA NA TRBJ2-3 TRBV4-3 TGCGCCAGCAGCCAAGAGCGAGGGTCAGATACGCAGTATTTT CASSQERGSDTQYF
TRBD2 NA TRBJ2-1 TRBV9 TGTGCCAGCAGCGTAGGACTAGCCTCCTACAATGAGCAGTTCTTC CASSVGLASYNEQFF
TRBD1 NA TRBJ1-2 TRBV6-5 TGTGCCAGCAGGGCAAAGGGGGCAGAAGGCTACACCTTC CASRAKGAEGYTF
NA NA TRBJ1-6 TRBV28 TGTGCCAGCAGTTTAAAATTATCCTATAATTCACCCCTCCACTTT CASSLKLSYNSPLHF